This TCR beta chain was obtained from a study of breast tumors, draining lymph nodes, adjacent tissues. Axillary draining lymph nodes of breast cancer patients supplied the node samples. This clonotype was seen ten or more times. The antigen remains undetermined. TCRdb processed the multiplex PCR reads anew with MiXCR; each CDR3 protein has one entry. The table has some 130,000 distinct CDR3 sequences, about 20% seen once. The CDR3 is 12 amino acids. The V gene's germline CDR1 is SQVTM and CDR2 ANQGSEA. Trimming at V came to 7 bases and at J to 5 bases, leaving 4 bases not matched to a gene. Notes on the study in general: Compared with lymph nodes, tumors were less diverse; compared with nontumor tissue, more.

The specimen was axillary lymph node tissue. This chain uses TRBV29-1 with TRBJ2-1, with TRBD1 identical over 8 bases. This clonotype was sampled from a female donor with breast cancer. Some clones in this sample may be carry-over from other donors' samples. CDR3 sequence (DNA): TGCAGCGCGGACAGGGACCACAATGAGCAGTTCTTC. Its protein is CSADRDHNEQFF.